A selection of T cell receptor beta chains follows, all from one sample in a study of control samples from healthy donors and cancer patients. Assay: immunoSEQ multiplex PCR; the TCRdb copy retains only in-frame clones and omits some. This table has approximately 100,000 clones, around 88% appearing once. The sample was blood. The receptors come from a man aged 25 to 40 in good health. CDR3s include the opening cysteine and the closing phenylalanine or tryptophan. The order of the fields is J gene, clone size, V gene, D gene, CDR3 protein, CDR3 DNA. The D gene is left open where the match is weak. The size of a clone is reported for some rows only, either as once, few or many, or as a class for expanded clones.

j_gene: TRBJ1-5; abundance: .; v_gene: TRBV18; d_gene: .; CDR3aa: CASSPPSSGNQPQHF; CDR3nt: TGTGCCAGCTCACCACCGAGTTCGGGCAATCAGCCCCAGCATTTT
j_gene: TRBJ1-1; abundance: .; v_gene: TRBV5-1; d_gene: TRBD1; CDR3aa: CASSLQGGGNTEAFF; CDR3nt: TGCGCCAGCAGCTTGCAAGGGGGCGGGAACACTGAAGCTTTCTTT
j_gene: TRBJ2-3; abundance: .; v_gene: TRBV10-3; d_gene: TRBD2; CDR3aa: CAISDLSYQRENPDTQYF; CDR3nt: TGTGCCATCAGTGACCTGAGCTATCAGCGGGAGAACCCAGATACGCAGTATTTT
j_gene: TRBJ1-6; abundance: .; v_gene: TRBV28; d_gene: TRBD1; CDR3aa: CASSSPQGVGNSPLHF; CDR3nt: TGTGCCAGCAGTTCCCCACAGGGGGTGGGCAATTCACCCCTCCACTTT
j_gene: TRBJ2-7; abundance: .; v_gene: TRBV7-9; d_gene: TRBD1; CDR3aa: CASSRDSHEQYF; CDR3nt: TGTGCCAGCAGCAGGGACAGCCACGAGCAGTACTTC
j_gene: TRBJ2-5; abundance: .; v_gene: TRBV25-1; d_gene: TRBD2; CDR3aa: CASSHKTSGSGETQYF; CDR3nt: TGTGCCAGCAGTCATAAGACTAGCGGGAGTGGGGAGACCCAGTACTTC
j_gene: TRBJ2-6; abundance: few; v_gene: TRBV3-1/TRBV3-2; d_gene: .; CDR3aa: CASSQGFGSGANVLTF; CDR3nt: TGTGCCAGCAGCCAAGGCTTCGGATCTGGGGCCAACGTCCTGACTTTC
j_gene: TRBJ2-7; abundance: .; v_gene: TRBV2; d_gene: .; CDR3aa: CASMTAYSGQYF; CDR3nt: TGTGCCAGCATGACAGCCTATTCAGGGCAGTACTTC
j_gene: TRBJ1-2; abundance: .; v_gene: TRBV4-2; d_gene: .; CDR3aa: CASSQGIGQSNYGYTF; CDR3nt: TGTGCCAGCAGCCAGGGAATTGGACAGTCTAACTATGGCTACACCTTC
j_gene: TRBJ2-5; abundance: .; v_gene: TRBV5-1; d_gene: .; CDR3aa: CASSTGGGQETQYF; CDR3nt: TGCGCCAGCAGCACCGGAGGCGGCCAAGAGACCCAGTACTTC
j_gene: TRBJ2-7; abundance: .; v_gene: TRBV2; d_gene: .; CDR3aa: CASSERAGSYEQYF; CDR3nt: TGTGCCAGCAGTGAGAGGGCGGGCTCCTACGAGCAGTACTTC
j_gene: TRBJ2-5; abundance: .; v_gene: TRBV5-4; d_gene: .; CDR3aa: CASSLSLEETQYF; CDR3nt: TGTGCCAGCAGCTTGAGTTTAGAAGAGACCCAGTACTTC
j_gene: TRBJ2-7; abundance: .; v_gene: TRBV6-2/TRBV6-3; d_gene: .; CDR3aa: CASSSPGSYEQYF; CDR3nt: TGTGCCAGCAGTTCGCCCGGAAGTTACGAGCAGTACTTC
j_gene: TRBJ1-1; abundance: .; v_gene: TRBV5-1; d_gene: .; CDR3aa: CASSLLGGNTEAFF; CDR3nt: TGCGCCAGCAGCTTGTTAGGAGGGAACACTGAAGCTTTCTTT
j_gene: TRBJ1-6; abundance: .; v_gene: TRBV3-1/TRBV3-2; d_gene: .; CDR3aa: CASRSTDYNSPLHF; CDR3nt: TGTGCCAGCAGATCGACGGACTATAATTCACCCCTCCACTTT
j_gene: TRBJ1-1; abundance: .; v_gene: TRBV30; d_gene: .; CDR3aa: CAWSLMYTEAFF; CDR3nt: TGTGCCTGGTCCCTGATGTACACTGAAGCTTTCTTT